This T cell receptor (beta chain) is from a study of blood T cell repertoires in COVID-19. Study overall: COVID-19 samples collected from the United States, Italy and Spain covered acute and convalescent phases.

The trim removed 4 bases at V and 2 bases at J, leaving 6 bases unmatched. This CDR3 is built from 16 residues. Germline assignment: CDR1 SGHRS and CDR2 YFSETQ. Authors' processing steps: Reference gene primer amplification gave estimated nucleated cell counts. Libraries were prepared by immunoSEQ multiplex PCR; TCRdb keeps only in-frame clonotypes and omits some of them. That table supplies the V and J calls and clone size; D and trimming were determined from the DNA. The sample consists of more than 45,000 clones, roughly 84% of them appearing once. This clonotype was sampled from a woman aged 55-70 years with acute or convalescent COVID-19. The rearrangement joins TRBV5-1 to TRBJ2-2, with TRBD2 identical over 9 bases. Material: peripheral blood. CDR3 sequence: CASSPLGTSNTGELFF. In DNA, the CDR3 is TGCGCCAGCAGCCCTCTTGGGACTAGCAACACCGGGGAGCTGTTTTTT. The whole variable domain, filled in from reference TRBV5-1 and TRBJ2-2, reads KAGVTQTPRYLIKTRGQQVTLSCSPISGHRSVSWYQQTPGQGLQFLFEYFSETQRNKGNFPGRFSGRQFSNSRSEMNVSTLELGDSALYLCASSPLGTSNTGELFFGEGSRLTVL.